Below, one T cell receptor beta chain is given with its context. Its antigen is currently unknown. Profiled with immunoSEQ multiplex PCR; TCRdb holds only in-frame clones, not every one. The sample carries 25,000 to 35,000 clones, approximately 84% recorded once. These data come from a study of OX40 agonist ivuxolimab in advanced cancers. Study-level findings and limits: CD8+ T cells were the subset that, on average, had more expanded clones than CD4+. At 0.1 to 3.0 mg/kg, clonal expansion of CD4+ and CD8+ blood T cells had occurred by week 6.

This CDR3 contains 16 residues. Germline V gives CDR1 SGHNT, CDR2 YYREEE (reference sequence). V was pared by 5 bases and J by 7 bases, with 10 bases of the junction left unmatched. This specimen was CD4+ or CD8+ T cells sorted from blood, taken in a trial of the OX40 agonist ivuxolimab. V gene TRBV5-4 combines with J gene TRBJ2-7; TRBD2 matches 15 bases. This sequence was found in an adult with an advanced solid tumor such as melanoma, head and neck, liver or kidney cancer. The CDR3 DNA is TGTGCCAGCAGTGGAATCGGGACTAGCGGGAGGAAGGAGCAGTACTTC. Protein: CASSGIGTSGRKEQYF.